This passage covers 12 T cell receptor beta chains from one sample sequenced in a study of blood T cell repertoires in COVID-19 (TCRdb year 2020). The library was generated by the immunoSEQ multiplex PCR assay. The immuneACCESS repertoire file appears here via TCRdb, limited to in-frame rearrangements. These files lack a portion of the clones; in checked studies, under half of the deficit traces to unresolved V genes, and the cause of the others is not known. In all, the sample holds 110,000 or so clones, and about 85% of those were seen once. The top ten hold approximately 5% of the sample. Material for sequencing was peripheral blood. These receptors were taken from a woman in her sixties or seventies with COVID-19, enrolled during active disease.

CDR3 loop: CASSLTRDRGNTGELFF. The CDR3 DNA is TGTGCCAGCAGCTTAACCCGGGACAGGGGGAACACCGGGGAGCTGTTTTTT. V and J are TRBV7-2 and TRBJ2-2; 10 nucleotides align to TRBD1. The CDR3 covers 17 residues. Germline assignment: CDR1 SGHTA and CDR2 FQGNSA. Unmatched junction bases numbered 4, after V lost 2 bases and J lost 1 base.

The chain employs TRBV29-1 and TRBJ1-2; 9 bases are shared with TRBD1. Germline CDR1 and CDR2: SQVTM and ANQGSEA. The CDR3 spans 13 residues. The J segment lost 6 bases and the V segment lost 3 bases, leaving 5 bases of the junction unmatched. CDR3 nucleotide sequence: TGCAGCGTTGAGTCCCACAGGGGGCATGGCTACACCTTC. Translating it yields CSVESHRGHGYTF.

This chain uses TRBV20-1 with TRBJ2-3; 11 nucleotides line up with TRBD2. The V gene end was trimmed by 3 bases and the J gene end by 4 bases; junction bases not matched to a gene: 12. Germline CDR1 reads DFQATT; CDR2 reads SNEGSKA (reference sequence). CDR3 length equals 17 residues. CDR3 in amino acids: CSASRPLSGGVADTQYF. The CDR3 coding sequence is TGCAGTGCTAGTCGGCCTCTTAGCGGGGGGGTGGCAGATACGCAGTATTTT.

This clone was observed a few times. The gene calls are TRBV6-2 or TRBV6-3 and TRBJ2-3, with 12 bases fitting TRBD2. The CDR3 runs 18 residues. CDR1 and CDR2 (germline): MNHEY, SVGEGT. The ends lost 4 bases at V and 2 bases at J; junction bases unmatched: 10. In DNA form, the CDR3 reads TGTGCCAGCAGTTTCATCGGACTAGCGGGGACCGCCACAGATACGCAGTATTTT. It yields the protein CASSFIGLAGTATDTQYF.

The chain couples TRBV5-1 to TRBJ2-1, with TRBD2 matching over 7 bases. The CDR3 sequence is 16 residues long. Trimming took 4 bases from V and 4 from J; bases not matched to a gene: 11. The germline CDR1 and CDR2 sequences are SGHRS and YFSETQ. The CDR3 loop is CASSPRDGGGYNEQFF. CDR3 DNA sequence: TGCGCCAGCAGCCCCCGTGATGGGGGGGGTTACAATGAGCAGTTCTTC.

J is TRBJ2-2 and V is TRBV19; weak D call: TRBD1 (7 bases). CDR3 length: 16 amino acids. The V and J ends lost 6 bases and 1 base respectively, with 15 bases between them. CDR1 LNHDA and CDR2 SQIVND come from the germline V gene (reference sequence). The CDR3 region has the DNA TGTGCCAGTAGACCCGGAGGGGGCTTGAACACCGGGGAGCTGTTTTTT. Protein: CASRPGGGLNTGELFF.

V usage is TRBV4-3 and J usage is TRBJ1-2, with TRBD1 matching 9 bases. This CDR3 contains 17 residues. J was trimmed by 2 bases and V by 3 bases; bases with no gene match: 10. CDR1 and CDR2 from the germline V gene are LGHNA and YSLEER. The CDR3 protein is CASSQGQGGTVNYGYTF. The CDR3 DNA reads as TGCGCCAGCAGCCAGGGACAGGGAGGGACGGTCAACTATGGCTACACCTTC.

The gene calls are TRBV19 and TRBJ2-7; 8 bases map to TRBD1. The V and J ends lost 6 bases and 3 bases, in that order; junction bases with no gene match: 4. CDR1 and CDR2 from the germline V gene are LNHDA and SQIVND (reference sequence). The CDR3 covers 13 residues. Written as DNA, the CDR3 is TGTGCCAGTAGCGACGACAGGGGCTACGAGCAGTACTTC. The encoded protein is CASSDDRGYEQYF.

In nucleotides, the CDR3 is TGTGCCACCAGCGTCAGAGCAGGGGACACTGAAGCTTTCTTT. Protein: CATSVRAGDTEAFF. The gene calls are TRBV15 and TRBJ1-1; the D gene is possibly TRBD1 (6 bases). CDR1 is LNHNV and CDR2 is YYDKDF in the germline V gene (reference sequence). Trimming shortened V by 5 bases and J by 3 bases, and 13 bases separated the two germline ends. The CDR3 loop spans 14 amino acids.

V usage is TRBV6-5 and J usage is TRBJ2-6; 10 nucleotides match TRBD1. Germline values: CDR1 MNHEY, CDR2 SVGAGI. The CDR3 sequence is 15 residues long. V lost 6 bases to trimming and J lost 4 bases; unmatched junction nucleotides: 3. The CDR3: CASRTGGIGANVLTF. The CDR3 region has the DNA TGTGCCAGCAGGACAGGGGGCATCGGGGCCAACGTCCTGACTTTC.

This clone was observed a single time. This chain links TRBV15 with TRBJ1-2; 11 bases are a match to TRBD1. The CDR3 sequence is 16 residues long. Losses at the gene ends were 4 bases for V and 6 bases for J; bases not matched to a gene: 10. Germline CDR1 is LNHNV and CDR2 is YYDKDF (reference sequence). In DNA, the CDR3 is TGTGCCACCAGCATAAGTTGGACAGGGGGCGCGGATGGCTACACCTTC. Its translation: CATSISWTGGADGYTF.

The J gene is TRBJ1-4, the V gene TRBV2; D is uncertain. The germline V and J ends were trimmed by 8 bases and 7 bases, with 14 bases remaining between them. The CDR3 length is 13 residues. Germline V gene lookup returns CDR1 SNHLY and CDR2 FYNNEI. This CDR3 is CASVVLRGEKLFF. Written as DNA, the CDR3 is TGTGCCAGCGTGGTGTTACGGGGTGAAAAACTGTTTTTT. Filled out from reference TRBV2 and TRBJ1-4, the complete variable domain reads EPEVTQTPSHQVTQMGQEVILRCVPISNHLYFYWYRQILGQKVEFLVSFYNNEISEKSEIFDDQFSVERPDGSNFTLKIRSTKLEDSAMYFCASVVLRGEKLFFGSGTQLSVL.